This T cell receptor beta chain stems from a study of vaccination and CD4 T cells after COVID-19. Overall study: The study enrolled six male and four female convalescents, two of whom were Hispanic. Three convalescent patients gave samples at day 14 post-vaccination, and they were sampled again at days 161 to 241 post-vaccination.

The V gene's germline CDR1 is MNHNS and CDR2 SASEGT. This CDR3 comprises 16 residues. Trimming pared 5 bases from V and 0 bases from J, leaving 17 bases between. Oncomine TCR Beta short-read sequencing was applied to DNA from cultured CD4+ T cells. TCRdb independently ran MiXCR on the PCR reads; one entry per CDR3 protein. The repertoire includes about 25,000 distinct CDR3 sequences, under 40% of them detected once, and more than 3% sits in the top ten. General study findings and limits: Median SARS-CoV-2-reactive clonotype numbers went from roughly 19 to 38; this increase was not significant.

Time point specified: late sampling 161 to 241 days after vaccination in three convalescent patients. As to treatment: approximately nine-day PBMC culture with coronavirus spike peptide pools or control peptides (ViraFEST assay). This clonotype was detected once. Its specificity is unknown. This sequence joins TRBV6-1 and TRBJ2-7; D might be TRBD1 or TRBD2, each matching 5 bases. The specimen was CD4+ T cells from blood, cultured in vitro, collected about 7 months after SARS-CoV-2 vaccination. This clonotype was sampled from a human donor who had recovered from COVID-19. CDR3 coding DNA: TGTGCCAGCAGTAGAAGACCGGGACGGGGCTCCTACGAGCAGTACTTC. Its protein is CASSRRPGRGSYEQYF.